The rows below give T cell receptor beta chains drawn from one sample of a study of Graves' ophthalmopathy and Graves' hyperthyroidism. TCRdb re-analysed the multiplex PCR reads in MiXCR, keeping a single row per CDR3 protein. Of roughly 410,000 distinct CDR3 sequences listed, approximately 15% are singletons. Sequenced sample: peripheral blood. All receptors come from a woman aged 18-35 years with stable Graves' hyperthyroidism. Each CDR3 is given without its conserved first and last residue. The D gene is left open where the match is weak.

v_call	d_call	j_call	cdr3_aa
TRBV24-1	-	TRBJ1-2	ATSDTIRFYGYT
TRBV12-3/TRBV12-4	-	TRBJ2-5	ASSLTGVEETQY
TRBV19	-	TRBJ2-6	ASSVRDGANVLT
TRBV14	TRBD1	TRBJ2-7	ASSLIEGQGAPEQY
TRBV20-1	-	TRBJ1-2	SAGESNYGYT
TRBV6-1	-	TRBJ1-2	ASSEIRGGYT
TRBV20-1	-	TRBJ1-5	SANRDSNQPQH
TRBV18	-	TRBJ2-4	ASSPPSGPKNIQY
TRBV7-9	-	TRBJ1-6	ASSVDNSPLH
TRBV11-2	TRBD1	TRBJ1-2	ASSLEWGQRGGGYGYT